This TCR beta chain is from a study of cytomegalovirus exposure and HLA in healthy donors. The V end lost 1 base, the J end lost 10 bases, and 9 bases lay between the germline ends. Germline V gene lookup returns CDR1 SGHRS and CDR2 YFSETQ. The CDR3 extends over 13 amino acids. The PCR had 60 Vbeta and 13 Jbeta primers. The data were produced by immunoSEQ multiplex PCR, yet TCRdb's version contains in-frame clones alone and is incomplete. This table has about 150,000 clones, approximately 82% appearing once. Study-level results: TCR beta sequences numbering roughly 18,000 were associated with HLA alleles at 0.05 false discovery rate in a later analysis. What a later analysis showed was that several of the most significant clusters appeared linked to common viral pathogens.

In the case of this clone: Its antigen is unidentified.

Likely unrecorded immune exposures existed in these nominally healthy donors. The chain has TRBV5-1 and TRBJ1-6; D remains ambiguous. The TCR was taken from a woman in her fifties or sixties in good health and CMV-seropositive. The sample comprised PBMCs. The CDR3 sequence: CASSLSTESPLHF. The CDR3 DNA reads as TGCGCCAGCAGCTTGAGTACAGAATCACCCCTCCACTTT.